Detailed here is one T cell receptor beta chain. Methods used by the authors: Estimated nucleated cell counts came from reference gene primer amplification. Some clones are missing from TCRdb's copy, which holds only in-frame ones; the method was immunoSEQ multiplex PCR. V and J calls and clone size follow that table, whereas D and trimming were derived from the DNA. The sample records around 100,000 clones, 81% being singletons. The data are from a study of blood T cell repertoires in COVID-19. Turning to the study itself: T cells, B-cell-depleted T cells, or PBMCs provided the cDNA or gDNA that served as material.

Germline V gene data show CDR1 as MNHEY and CDR2 as SVGAGI. V was clipped by 0 bases and J by 8 bases, with 11 bases between them. The CDR3 is made up of 14 amino acids. This sequence was found in a man aged 50 to 60 with acute or convalescent COVID-19. Sequenced: peripheral blood. The J gene is TRBJ2-1, the V gene TRBV6-5; unclear D gene. Written as DNA, the CDR3 is TGTGCCAGCAGTTACTCGATAACTATAGATGAGCAGTTCTTC. Residues: CASSYSITIDEQFF.